This passage covers 28 T cell receptor beta chains from one sample sequenced in a study of human T cells and chemical hapten exposure. Time point of the sample: patch test 1, 2 weeks after DPC sensitization. Treatment: therapeutic diphenylcyclopropenone sensitization with weekly scalp DPC. Someone pulled total RNA out of unfractionated whole blood. TCRdb used MiXCR to reprocess the RACE reads, holding one entry per CDR3 protein. The profile shows some 43,000 distinct CDR3 sequences, under 5% of them singletons. The sequences come from whole blood, collected in connection with sensitization to the hapten diphenylcyclopropenone (DPC). The origin of the receptors is a man over 45 with alopecia areata. Some clones in this sample may be carry-over from other donors' samples.

This clonotype was recorded many times. CDR3 residues: CSVVDTDSNQPQHF. CDR3 DNA: TGCAGCGTAGTCGACACCGATAGCAATCAGCCCCAGCATTTT. The chain carries TRBV29-1 and TRBJ1-5; D remains ambiguous. The CDR3 is 14 residues long. Trimming removed 6 bases at V and 0 bases at J, with 12 bases between. Per germline, CDR1 SQVTM and CDR2 ANQGSEA.

This clonotype was recorded at least ten times. The chain uses TRBV27 and TRBJ1-2; unclear D gene. CDR3 length: 15 amino acids. Deletions cut 7 bases from V and 5 bases from J, with 20 bases between. The germline gives CDR1 MNHEY, CDR2 SMNVEV (reference sequence). In nucleotides, the CDR3 is TGTGCCAGCACCCCTTCGGTGTACGGCCTTTATGGCTACACCTTC. Translated: CASTPSVYGLYGYTF.

This clonotype was counted ten times or more. This rearrangement joins TRBV7-2 to TRBJ2-3; D is uncertain. CDR3 size: 15 residues. Germline V lookup: CDR1 SGHTA, CDR2 FQGNSA. Trimming cost V 11 bases and J 6 bases, with 24 bases left between them. CDR3 amino acids: CAGSAQVAAGDTQYF. CDR3 DNA sequence: TGTGCCGGCTCCGCCCAGGTGGCAGCCGGGGATACGCAGTATTTT.

This clonotype was seen a handful of times. The rearrangement links TRBV12-5 to TRBJ2-3, with D unresolved. V was trimmed by 1 base and J by 0 bases, leaving 17 bases between them. The CDR3 spans 18 residues. Germline V gene lookup returns CDR1 LGHNT and CDR2 FRNRAP. CDR3 nucleotides: TGTGCTAGTGGTTTGGATACTACCGGGTCCCCTAGCACAGATACGCAGTATTTT. Its protein product is CASGLDTTGSPSTDTQYF.

This clonotype was found a few times. The CDR3 nucleotides are TGTGCCAGCAGCCCAAGAACACTCACGAGGGAGACCCAGTACTTC. Translating gives CASSPRTLTRETQYF. The chain combines TRBV9 with TRBJ2-5; no clear D gene. CDR1 is SGDLS, CDR2 YYNGEE, per germline. This CDR3 has 15 residues. V lost 4 bases and J lost 5, with 18 bases in between. Full variable domain (outside the CDR3, taken from reference TRBV9 and TRBJ2-5): DSGVTQTPKHLITATGQRVTLRCSPRSGDLSVYWYQQSLDQGLQFLIQYYNGEERAKGNILERFSAQQFPDLHSELNLSSLELGDSALYFCASSPRTLTRETQYFGPGTRLLVL.

This clonotype was recorded at least ten times. The V call is TRBV20-1, the J call TRBJ2-7; 12 bases line up with TRBD2. V shed 5 bases and J 5 bases; nucleotides not matched to a gene: 4. The CDR3 loop spans 13 amino acids. The germline V gene has CDR1 DFQATT and CDR2 SNEGSKA (reference sequence). CDR3 region: CSARRTSGDEQYF. As DNA, the CDR3 is TGCAGTGCTCGACGGACTAGCGGGGACGAGCAGTACTTC.

This sequence joins TRBV30 and TRBJ2-2; 10 bases line up with TRBD2. The ends lost 3 bases at V and 6 bases at J; junction bases unmatched: 4. CDR1 GTSNPN and CDR2 SVGIG come from the germline V gene (reference sequence). The CDR3 covers 14 residues. Here the CDR3 reads CAWRLAGGSGELFF. The DNA of the CDR3 is TGTGCCTGGAGGTTAGCGGGAGGATCCGGGGAGCTGTTTTTT.

Comments on this clonotype: This may come from a read error, since a much larger clone is one base off. CDR3 DNA: TGTGCCAGTAAGAGCGGGAGAAGAGATACGCAGTATTTT. It specifies CASKSGRRDTQYF. The chain combines TRBV19 with TRBJ2-3; 8 bases fit TRBD2. The germline CDR1 and CDR2 sequences are LNHDA and SQIVND (reference sequence). The ends lost 7 bases at V and 5 bases at J; junction bases unmatched: 5. The CDR3 sequence is 13 residues long. The variable domain in full, with the rest retrieved from reference TRBV19 and TRBJ2-3, is DGGITQSPKYLFRKEGQNVTLSCEQNLNHDAMYWYRQDPGQGLRLIYYSQIVNDFQKGDIAEGYSVSREKKESFPLTVTSAQKNPTAFYLCASKSGRRDTQYFGPGTRLTVL.

This clonotype was detected many times. The chain links TRBV28 to TRBJ2-1; D may correspond to TRBD1 or TRBD2 (11 bases each). Deletions cut 3 bases from V and 2 bases from J, with 29 bases between. Germline V gene data show CDR1 as MDHEN and CDR2 as SYDVKM. The CDR3 length is 21 residues. The CDR3: CASSFPGQGGSTSGTYNEQFF. The CDR3 bases are TGTGCCAGCAGTTTCCCGGGACAGGGGGGGTCGACTAGCGGGACCTACAATGAGCAGTTCTTC.

At least ten counts were recorded for this clonotype. The CDR3 loop reads CSAPPSGRNNEQFF. For the CDR3, the DNA is TGCAGTGCGCCTCCTAGCGGGAGGAACAATGAGCAGTTCTTC. The chain links TRBV20-1 to TRBJ2-1, with TRBD2 matching 11 bases. CDR3 size: 14 residues. V shed 6 bases and J 5 bases; nucleotides not matched to a gene: 6. Per germline, CDR1 DFQATT and CDR2 SNEGSKA (reference sequence).

This clonotype was seen repeatedly, ten times or more. The chain is built from TRBV2 and TRBJ1-4; 7 nucleotides agree with TRBD1. The trim removed 6 bases at V and 7 bases at J, leaving 8 bases unmatched. The CDR3 totals 14 residues. The germline gives CDR1 SNHLY, CDR2 FYNNEI. CDR3 coding DNA: TGTGCCAGCAGCACAATCGACAGGGTTGAAAAACTGTTTTTT. Translation: CASSTIDRVEKLFF.

This clonotype was counted ten times or more. V and J are TRBV7-8 and TRBJ2-2; D is unclear. Trimming stripped 0 bases from V and 4 bases from J, with 6 bases between. Germline V gives CDR1 SGHVS, CDR2 FQNEAQ. This CDR3 contains 14 residues. DNA of the CDR3: TGTGCCAGCAGCTTAGCAGGGCCCACCGGGGAGCTGTTTTTT. Translating it yields CASSLAGPTGELFF.

This clonotype was detected many times. This chain links TRBV5-1 with TRBJ2-7; 8 nucleotides align to TRBD2. CDR1 and CDR2 from the germline V gene are SGHRS and YFSETQ. CDR3 length: 16 amino acids. Germline trimming cut 0 bases from V and 2 bases from J; bases unmatched to any gene: 7. CDR3 nucleotides: TGCGCCAGCAGCTTGGGGACAGCGGGAGTTCCCTACGAGCAGTACTTC. Encoded protein: CASSLGTAGVPYEQYF.

This clonotype was detected ten times or more. CDR3 sequence (DNA): TGCGCCAGCAGCCCCGGCCGGGGGACCTACGAGCAGTACTTC. This translates into CASSPGRGTYEQYF. The V gene is TRBV4-1, the J gene TRBJ2-7, with D tentatively TRBD2 (6 bases). The CDR3 contains 14 residues. The germline V and J ends were trimmed by 4 bases and 2 bases, with 12 bases remaining between them. The germline gives CDR1 MGHRA, CDR2 YSYEKL.

To note about this clonotype: This may be a read error: a much more frequent sequence differs by one nucleotide. The V and J genes are TRBV4-2 and TRBJ2-3, with 8 bases matching TRBD2. Germline V CDR1 and CDR2: LGHNA, YNFKEQ. The trim removed 5 bases at V and 0 bases at J, leaving 10 bases unmatched. The CDR3 consists of 17 residues. The chain's CDR3 is CASSSEVAGISTDTQYF. The CDR3 coding sequence is TGTGCCAGCAGCTCCGAGGTAGCGGGAATTAGCACAGATACGCAGTATTTT.

This clonotype appeared many times. The chain carries TRBV5-1 and TRBJ2-3; possibly TRBD2 for D (5 bases). This CDR3 is built from 14 residues. Trimming took 1 base from V and 2 from J, leaving 8 bases between them. The germline V gene encodes CDR1 SGHRS and CDR2 YFSETQ. The CDR3 nucleotides are TGCGCCAGCAGCTTGACTAGAACCACAGATACGCAGTATTTT. It specifies CASSLTRTTDTQYF.

This clonotype has a count of ten or more. The chain couples TRBV6-1 to TRBJ2-7; tentatively, D is TRBD2 (6 bases). V shed 3 bases and J shed 5 bases, with 14 bases lying between them. This CDR3 contains 14 residues. Germline assignment: CDR1 MNHNS and CDR2 SASEGT. CDR3 sequence: CASSERGSHHEQYF. In DNA form, the CDR3 reads TGTGCCAGCAGTGAGCGGGGTAGCCACCACGAGCAGTACTTC.

This clonotype was seen a handful of times. The chain recombines TRBV20-1 with TRBJ2-1; tentatively, D is TRBD2 (6 bases). There are 13 residues in the CDR3. Per germline, CDR1 DFQATT and CDR2 SNEGSKA (reference sequence). With 5 bases removed from V and 7 bases from J, the gap between germline ends came to 15 bases. CDR3 DNA: TGCAGTGCTTGGGCGGGAATAGGGAATGAGCAGTTCTTC. Residues: CSAWAGIGNEQFF.

V gene TRBV3-1 combines with J gene TRBJ1-1; a weak D match, TRBD1 (5 bases). Germline V gene sequence: CDR1 LGHDT, CDR2 YNNKEL (reference sequence). The CDR3 consists of 16 residues. Trimming took off 0 bases at V and 2 bases at J, with 13 bases between the two ends. CDR3 in DNA: TGTGCCAGCAGCCAAGATATGGAGGGGCCTAACACTGAAGCTTTCTTT. Protein sequence: CASSQDMEGPNTEAFF.

Ten or more counts support this clonotype. The gene calls are TRBV12-3 or TRBV12-4 and TRBJ2-1; weak D call: TRBD1 (5 bases). The CDR3 spans 13 residues. The ends were cut back, 3 bases at V and 9 bases at J, with 12 bases in the middle. As DNA, the CDR3 is TGTGCCAGCAGTTTTAGGCAGGGCGGTGAGCAGTTCTTC. Its protein is CASSFRQGGEQFF.

This clonotype was seen a handful of times. The chain employs TRBV15 and TRBJ1-1, with no clear D. This CDR3 region has 14 residues. In germline, CDR1 is LNHNV, CDR2 YYDKDF (reference sequence). V gave up 0 bases and J gave up 2 bases, with 7 bases separating them. CDR3 in amino acids: CATSREALNTEAFF. CDR3 DNA sequence: TGTGCCACCAGCAGAGAAGCGCTAAACACTGAAGCTTTCTTT.

The table lists this clonotype with many counts. At one end the junction does not follow the germline gene, possibly because of a read error. The gene calls are TRBV3-1 and TRBJ1-2; possibly TRBD1 for D (6 bases). Germline CDR1 LGHDT, CDR2 YNNKEL (reference sequence). The CDR3 contains 15 residues. The CDR3 loop reads CASNQDGRGFYGYTF. DNA of the CDR3: TGTGCCAGCAACCAAGATGGCAGGGGCTTTTATGGCTACACCTTC.

This clonotype was detected many times. The chain combines TRBV5-5 with TRBJ2-7, with D perhaps matching TRBD1 (6 bases). With 4 bases removed from V and 3 bases from J, the gap between germline ends came to 17 bases. The CDR3 has 15 amino acids. CDR1 and CDR2 (germline): SGHKS, YYEKEE (reference sequence). CDR3 region: CASSLTRDTLYEQYF. CDR3 coding DNA: TGTGCCAGCAGCCTGACCCGGGACACCCTCTACGAGCAGTACTTC.

This chain uses TRBV18 with TRBJ1-1, with 7 nucleotides matching TRBD1. Germline V gene lookup returns CDR1 KGHSH and CDR2 LQKENI. V shed 3 bases, J shed 5 bases, and the junction held 6 bases outside the gene matches. The CDR3 sequence is 14 residues long. The CDR3 coding sequence is TGTGCCAGCTCACCCGGAGCAGGGGGGACTGAAGCTTTCTTT. Protein product: CASSPGAGGTEAFF.

This clonotype was found many times. The chain employs TRBV2 and TRBJ2-3; TRBD1 might be the D (6 bases). The germline V and J ends were trimmed by 5 bases and 4 bases, with 16 bases remaining between them. Germline V gene data show CDR1 as SNHLY and CDR2 as FYNNEI. This CDR3 comprises 15 residues. The DNA for the CDR3 is TGTGCCAGCAGTCTACAGGGTTCGTCGTCAGATACGCAGTATTTT. It is translated as CASSLQGSSSDTQYF.

This clonotype was seen repeatedly, ten times or more. The V and J genes are TRBV21-1 and TRBJ2-7; TRBD1 is taken as the D call from the table, unchecked against the DNA. TRBV21-1 is listed as a pseudogene. There are 15 residues in the CDR3. The CDR3 protein is CASSKGQGIVYEQYF. The CDR3 nucleotides are TGTGCCAGCAGCAAAGGACAGGGGATCGTCTACGAGCAGTACTTC.

The table lists this clonotype with many counts. This sequence joins TRBV7-9 and TRBJ2-7; D is uncertain. Germline V gene data show CDR1 as SEHNR and CDR2 as FQNEAQ (reference sequence). V lost 3 bases, J lost 4 bases, and 4 bases lay in between. CDR3 length equals 11 residues. The CDR3 DNA is TGTGCCAGCAGCTTGTTGTACGAGCAGTACTTC. It specifies CASSLLYEQYF.

This clonotype was seen a handful of times. The chain uses TRBV20-1 and TRBJ2-3; the match to TRBD2 covers 8 bases. This CDR3 has 14 residues. Germline lookup yields CDR1 DFQATT and CDR2 SNEGSKA (reference sequence). Trimming removed 1 base from V and 1 base from J; junction bases left unmatched: 1. The CDR3 bases are TGCAGTGCTAGAGTAGCGGGACGCACAGATACGCAGTATTTT. Translation: CSARVAGRTDTQYF.